This entry lists 29 T cell receptor beta chains sequenced from one sample in a study of blood T cells in healthy people across ages. With a J-beta primer mix and a sample-barcoded 5' primer, a second PCR ran roughly 6 to 11 cycles. One entry per CDR3 protein, called by TCRdb with MiXCR from the 5' RACE reads. The repertoire holds some 1.4 million distinct CDR3 sequences, with roughly 40% as singletons. The source material was blood. These receptors were taken from a woman aged 18 to 35 in good health.

This clonotype occurred a few times. V and J are TRBV7-9 and TRBJ2-5; a possible D gene is TRBD2 (5 bases). Germline V CDR1 and CDR2: SEHNR, FQNEAQ (reference sequence). The CDR3 is made up of 13 amino acids. The V and J ends lost 5 bases and 4 bases respectively, with 11 bases between them. This chain's CDR3 is CASSTTDLETQYF. CDR3 DNA sequence: TGTGCCAGCAGCACCACGGACTTAGAGACCCAGTACTTC. The variable domain in full, with the rest retrieved from reference TRBV7-9 and TRBJ2-5, is DTGVSQNPRHKITKRGQNVTFRCDPISEHNRLYWYRQTLGQGPEFLTYFQNEAQLEKSRLLSDRFSAERPKGSFSTLEIQRTEQGDSAMYLCASSTTDLETQYFGPGTRLLVL.

This clonotype turned up a few times. The V and J genes are TRBV27 and TRBJ2-5, with TRBD2 identical over 7 bases. Germline V gene sequence: CDR1 MNHEY, CDR2 SMNVEV (reference sequence). The CDR3 is 15 residues long. Germline trimming cut 3 bases from V and 2 bases from J; bases unmatched to any gene: 6. The CDR3 here is CASSFWGGEQETQYF. CDR3 in DNA: TGTGCCAGCAGTTTTTGGGGAGGGGAACAAGAGACCCAGTACTTC.

The chain joins TRBV6-1 to TRBJ1-1, with TRBD1 matching over 9 bases. CDR1 is MNHNS and CDR2 is SASEGT in the germline V gene. CDR3 length: 12 residues. After removal of 2 bases from V and 13 bases from J, the junction contained 5 bases not matched to a gene. The CDR3 is CASSENRGRGFF. CDR3 nucleotides: TGTGCCAGCAGTGAAAACAGGGGGCGCGGTTTCTTT.

The V and J genes are TRBV21-1 and TRBJ2-1. TRBV21-1 is a pseudogene locus. The CDR3 sequence is 12 residues long. In DNA form, the CDR3 reads TGTGCCAGCACCAAAGGGGGAAATGAGCAGTTCTTC. Its translation is CASTKGGNEQFF.

The chain couples TRBV20-1 to TRBJ2-7, with a weak D call TRBD2 (5 bases). Germline V gene data show CDR1 as DFQATT and CDR2 as SNEGSKA (reference sequence). The CDR3 consists of 11 residues. The V and J ends lost 6 bases and 6 bases respectively, with 12 bases between them. Here the CDR3 DNA reads TGCAGTGCGAGAAAAGCGGCCGAGCAGTACTTC. Its translation is CSARKAAEQYF.

This clonotype was recorded a few times. The chain has TRBV6-4 and TRBJ1-5; 7 positions agree with TRBD1. CDR1 is MRHNA, CDR2 SNTAGT, per germline. CDR3 length equals 13 residues. With 6 bases clipped from V and 7 bases from J, the junction kept 6 bases outside the gene matches. CDR3 DNA: TGTGCCAGCAGCGACAGGGTGGGACAGCCCCAGCATTTT. As protein: CASSDRVGQPQHF.

The chain recombines TRBV12-3 or TRBV12-4 with TRBJ1-1; D is ambiguous. The V gene lost 10 bases and the J gene lost 6 bases, with 18 bases spanning the gap. The CDR3 is 13 amino acids. The CDR3 loop is CAIHLGRYAEAFF. CDR3 coding DNA: TGTGCCATCCATCTTGGGCGGTACGCTGAAGCTTTCTTT.

This chain joins TRBV20-1 and TRBJ2-4, with D tentatively TRBD1 (6 bases). The CDR3 is made up of 13 amino acids. Germline loops: CDR1 DFQATT, CDR2 SNEGSKA (reference sequence). The V end was cut by 6 bases, the J end by 8 bases, with 17 bases between. The CDR3 loop reads CSARTPQGDIQYF. The CDR3 coding sequence is TGCAGTGCAAGGACCCCACAGGGAGACATTCAGTACTTC.

CDR3 nucleotide sequence: TGTGCCTGGTATCAGGGGGCTAACTATGGCTACACCTTC. Its protein is CAWYQGANYGYTF. The genes are TRBV30 and TRBJ1-2, with 7 bases that match TRBD1. The V and J ends lost 5 bases and 0 bases, in that order; junction bases with no gene match: 3. This CDR3 comprises 13 residues. CDR1 and CDR2 (germline): GTSNPN, SVGIG (reference sequence).

The chain is built from TRBV9 and TRBJ2-5, with D unclear. The CDR3 is 14 residues long. Germline V gene sequence: CDR1 SGDLS, CDR2 YYNGEE. V was pared by 1 base and J by 2 bases, with 9 bases between. The CDR3 protein is CASSVSWAQETQYF. CDR3 sequence (DNA): TGTGCCAGCAGCGTAAGCTGGGCACAAGAGACCCAGTACTTC.

The chain recombines TRBV21-1 with TRBJ2-5; TRBD1 is taken as the D call from the table, unchecked against the DNA. TRBV21-1 is listed as a pseudogene. This CDR3 is built from 15 residues. The CDR3 region is CASSNDRDRGRKQYF. In DNA, the CDR3 is TGTGCCAGCAGCAATGACCGGGACAGGGGGCGCAAGCAGTACTTC.

The gene calls are TRBV29-1 and TRBJ2-1; TRBD2 might be the D (5 bases). Trimming shortened V by 5 bases and J by 10 bases, and 18 bases separated the two germline ends. Looked up from germline, CDR1 is SQVTM and CDR2 is ANQGSEA. The CDR3 consists of 13 residues. CDR3 protein: CSVTRESSYEQFF. CDR3 coding DNA: TGCAGCGTTACGAGGGAGAGCTCCTACGAGCAGTTCTTC.

This clonotype was found a few times. The gene calls are TRBV4-2 and TRBJ2-5, with D unresolved. There are 15 residues in the CDR3. The germline V and J ends were trimmed by 0 bases and 2 bases, with 10 bases remaining between them. Germline V gene data show CDR1 as LGHNA and CDR2 as YNFKEQ. The DNA of the CDR3 is TGTGCCAGCAGCCAAGATCCATCTCTGCAAGAGACCCAGTACTTC. This codes for CASSQDPSLQETQYF.

The chain carries TRBV6-1 and TRBJ2-1; TRBD2 aligns across 10 bases. The J call is in doubt because the DNA end fits TRBJ2-7 better. The CDR3 spans 17 residues. Looked up from germline, CDR1 is MNHNS and CDR2 is SASEGT. DNA of the CDR3: TGTGCCAGCAGGCAAGATGGAAGGTCGAGAGCGGGAGGGGAGCAGTACTTC. Translated, it gives CASRQDGRSRAGGEQYF.

CDR3 sequence reads: CASSQAPAATNEKLFF. CDR3 nucleotides: TGCGCCAGCAGCCAAGCCCCAGCAGCAACTAATGAAAAACTGTTTTTT. The genes are TRBV4-1 and TRBJ1-4, with D unresolved. The CDR3 contains 16 residues. CDR1 and CDR2 from the germline V gene are MGHRA and YSYEKL. V gave up 1 base and J gave up 0 bases, with 9 bases separating them.

This clonotype has just a few counts. The chain has TRBV25-1 and TRBJ1-4, with D perhaps TRBD1 (5 bases). The V end lost 8 bases, the J end lost 7 bases, and 20 bases lay between the germline ends. The germline V gene encodes CDR1 MGHDK and CDR2 SYGVNS. CDR3 length: 15 amino acids. The CDR3 nucleotides are TGTGCCAGCTCCCGATCCGGGGACCTTGGTGAAAAACTGTTTTTT. Protein: CASSRSGDLGEKLFF.

Only a few counts were recorded for this clonotype. The genes are TRBV11-2 and TRBJ2-5; perhaps TRBD2 as D (6 bases). CDR3 length: 12 amino acids. V dropped 0 bases and J dropped 13 bases, with 12 bases sitting between them. Germline CDR1 is SGHAT and CDR2 is FQNNGV. Here the CDR3 DNA reads TGTGCCAGCAGCTTAGAGGTTAGCGGAGTGTACTTC. Translated, it gives CASSLEVSGVYF.

There are a few counts of this clonotype. The chain joins TRBV20-1 to TRBJ1-1, with 9 nucleotides matching TRBD1. This CDR3 contains 12 residues. The V gene's germline CDR1 is DFQATT and CDR2 SNEGSKA (reference sequence). CDR3 residues: CSGQGRNTEAFF. The CDR3 DNA is TGCAGCGGACAGGGGAGGAACACTGAAGCTTTCTTT.

This chain connects TRBV15 to TRBJ1-1; tentative D call: TRBD1 (6 bases). Germline V gene data show CDR1 as LNHNV and CDR2 as YYDKDF (reference sequence). V was pared by 3 bases and J by 4 bases, with 12 bases between. CDR3 length equals 14 residues. The CDR3 bases are TGTGCCACCAGCAGGACAGGCGGGAGCACTGAAGCTTTCTTT. Translating it yields CATSRTGGSTEAFF.

The chain employs TRBV5-1 and TRBJ1-2; a weak D match, TRBD1 (5 bases). V lost 4 bases, J lost 4 bases, and 11 bases lay in between. The germline CDR1 and CDR2 sequences are SGHRS and YFSETQ. CDR3 length: 13 amino acids. The CDR3 region is CASSGQTVYGYTF. DNA for the CDR3: TGCGCCAGCAGCGGGCAGACAGTCTATGGCTACACCTTC.

This rearrangement joins TRBV20-1 to TRBJ1-2; D gene uncertain. Trimming took 3 bases from V and 0 from J, leaving 8 bases between them. Germline assignment: CDR1 DFQATT and CDR2 SNEGSKA (reference sequence). The CDR3 extends over 13 amino acids. The CDR3 protein is CSARLPTNYGYTF. In DNA form, the CDR3 reads TGCAGTGCTAGGCTTCCCACTAACTATGGCTACACCTTC.

This clonotype was counted between two and nine times. As DNA, the CDR3 is TGTGCCAGCAGCTTAGATCGACAGCCGTATGCTATTGGACGGTACTTC. Translated, it gives CASSLDRQPYAIGRYF. The chain combines TRBV11-2 with TRBJ2-7, with a possible D match to TRBD1 (5 bases). The CDR3 loop spans 16 amino acids. CDR1 and CDR2 from the germline V gene are SGHAT and FQNNGV. Trimming shortened V by 0 bases and J by 12 bases, and 24 bases separated the two germline ends.

The V and J genes are TRBV24-1 and TRBJ2-1; maybe TRBD2 (5 bases). The CDR3 covers 14 residues. CDR1 KGHDR and CDR2 SFDVKD come from the germline V gene. The V end lost 4 bases, the J end lost 7 bases, and 13 bases lay between the germline ends. The CDR3 spells CATSDHATGNEQFF. The CDR3 DNA reads as TGTGCCACCAGTGACCATGCAACGGGAAATGAGCAGTTCTTC.

This clonotype was detected only once. The rearrangement uses TRBV7-9 and TRBJ2-7, with a tentative D call TRBD2 (6 bases). Germline CDR1 and CDR2: SEHNR and FQNEAQ (reference sequence). The ends were cut back, 5 bases at V and 1 base at J, with 15 bases in the middle. There are 15 residues in the CDR3. CDR3 loop: CASSAWRESSYEQYF. The CDR3 bases are TGTGCCAGCAGCGCCTGGCGGGAATCATCCTACGAGCAGTACTTC.

The V and J genes are TRBV11-1 and TRBJ2-5; TRBD1 is a possible D gene (6 bases). CDR1 and CDR2 (germline): SGHAT, FQDESV (reference sequence). V lost 0 bases and J lost 11, with 16 bases in between. CDR3 length equals 14 residues. The CDR3 DNA reads as TGTGCCAGCAGCTTAGCAGGGGACACCAGGGAGCAGTACTTC. It is translated as CASSLAGDTREQYF.

CDR3 bases: TGCGCCAGCAGCCGGGCCAACCGCGGAGGGGTCGGGCAGTTCTTC. Translated: CASSRANRGGVGQFF. J is TRBJ2-1 and V is TRBV4-1, with D perhaps TRBD2 (6 bases). CDR3 length equals 15 residues. CDR1 MGHRA and CDR2 YSYEKL come from the germline V gene. The V gene lost 4 bases and the J gene lost 12 bases, with 22 bases spanning the gap.

The sample holds a few counts of this clonotype. The chain couples TRBV20-1 to TRBJ2-5; TRBD2 is a possible D gene (5 bases). The V end lost 3 bases, the J end lost 5 bases, and 13 bases lay between the germline ends. The CDR3 spans 13 residues. Looked up from germline, CDR1 is DFQATT and CDR2 is SNEGSKA (reference sequence). CDR3 loop: CSARILAAETQYF. DNA of the CDR3: TGCAGTGCTAGGATCCTAGCTGCGGAGACCCAGTACTTC.

The chain carries TRBV5-1 and TRBJ1-2; D may be TRBD1 (6 bases). Trimming removed 0 bases at V and 0 bases at J, with 15 bases between. The CDR3 length is 17 residues. Germline V lookup: CDR1 SGHRS, CDR2 YFSETQ. CDR3 sequence reads: CASSLDHRDTTNYGYTF. The CDR3 bases are TGCGCCAGCAGCTTGGATCACCGGGACACGACTAACTATGGCTACACCTTC.

The chain combines TRBV21-1 with TRBJ1-5. TRBV21-1 is a pseudogene locus. This CDR3 comprises 18 residues. This chain's CDR3 is CASSKARRPRNSNQPQHF. The CDR3 bases are TGTGCCAGCAGCAAGGCTCGACGACCTAGAAATAGCAATCAGCCCCAGCATTTT.